Following are 3 T cell receptor beta chains from one sample sequenced in a study of blood T cell repertoires in COVID-19. The table came from immunoSEQ multiplex PCR; TCRdb's copy has only in-frame clones and leaves some out. The sample shows about 69,000 clones, 90% of them seen only once. The source material was peripheral blood. All receptors derive from a man aged 50 to 60 with acute or convalescent COVID-19.

A single count supports this clone. The V call is TRBV7-2, the J call TRBJ2-7; D is possibly TRBD1 (5 bases). V lost 3 bases, J lost 5 bases, and 11 bases lay in between. CDR1 and CDR2 (germline): SGHTA, FQGNSA. The length of the CDR3 is 13 residues. CDR3 loop: CASSLEGVHEQYF. The DNA for the CDR3 is TGTGCCAGCAGCTTGGAAGGGGTCCACGAGCAGTACTTC.

The chain has TRBV28 and TRBJ2-5; 8 bases align to TRBD2. The CDR3 spans 22 residues. With 3 bases clipped from V and 1 base from J, the junction kept 25 bases outside the gene matches. From germline, CDR1 is MDHEN and CDR2 SYDVKM. This CDR3 reads CASSFPRLRLSGSRGGQETQYF. The CDR3 DNA reads TGTGCCAGCAGTTTCCCCCGATTAAGATTGAGCGGGAGTCGGGGGGGCCAAGAGACCCAGTACTTC.

V is TRBV13 and J is TRBJ1-2; a weak D match, TRBD1 (6 bases). This CDR3 has 16 residues. Trimming removed 3 bases from V and 5 bases from J, with 19 bases in between. Germline assignment: CDR1 PRHDT and CDR2 FYEKMQ (reference sequence). For the CDR3, the DNA is TGTGCCAGCAGCTTTATCGTCTCCGGGACAAGTTATGGCTACACCTTC. It codes for CASSFIVSGTSYGYTF.